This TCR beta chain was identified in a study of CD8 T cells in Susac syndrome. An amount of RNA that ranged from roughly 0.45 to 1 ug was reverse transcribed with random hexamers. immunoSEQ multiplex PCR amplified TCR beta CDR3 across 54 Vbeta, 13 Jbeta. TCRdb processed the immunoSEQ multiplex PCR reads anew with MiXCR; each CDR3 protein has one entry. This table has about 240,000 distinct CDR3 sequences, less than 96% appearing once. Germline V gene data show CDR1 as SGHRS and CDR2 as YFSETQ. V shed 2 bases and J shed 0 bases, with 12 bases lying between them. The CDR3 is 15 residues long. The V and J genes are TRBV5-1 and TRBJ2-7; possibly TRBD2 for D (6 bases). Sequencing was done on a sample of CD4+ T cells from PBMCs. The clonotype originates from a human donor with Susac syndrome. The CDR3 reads CASSFSGGSSYEQYF. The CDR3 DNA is TGCGCCAGCAGCTTTAGCGGAGGGAGCTCCTACGAGCAGTACTTC.